This T cell receptor (beta chain) was documented in a study of cytomegalovirus exposure and HLA in healthy donors. General study points: The study listed some 160 cytomegalovirus-associated TCR beta chains. Reportedly, diagnosis of cytomegalovirus status by the classifier showed high specificity and sensitivity. Reports indicate that TCR beta sequences accurately predicted the HLA-A and HLA-B alleles of most subjects.

As for this clone: Its cognate antigen is unknown.

The PCR contained 60 Vbeta and 13 Jbeta primers. The method was immunoSEQ multiplex PCR; TCRdb's version includes in-frame clones alone and lacks a portion of them. The sample holds 140,000 to 150,000 clones, about three quarters seen once. The sequencing sample was made of PBMCs. This receptor was obtained from a middle-aged man in good health and CMV-seropositive.

CDR3 sequence reads: CASTTRPSGSGDTQYF. CDR3 nucleotides: TGTGCCAGCACCACGAGGCCTAGCGGGAGTGGAGATACGCAGTATTTT. The chain links TRBV6-6 to TRBJ2-3, with 10 bases aligning to TRBD2. Germline V CDR1 and CDR2: MNHNY, SVGAGI (reference sequence). This CDR3 spans 16 amino acids. After removal of 7 bases from V and 5 bases from J, the junction contained 12 bases not matched to a gene.